This TCR beta chain was found in a study of cytomegalovirus exposure and HLA in healthy donors. The CDR3 totals 14 residues. The germline CDR1 and CDR2 sequences are SGHTA and FQGNSA. V dropped 1 base and J dropped 3 bases, with 9 bases sitting between them. Assay used: immunoSEQ multiplex PCR; TCRdb lists only in-frame clones, some missing. The sample includes approximately 81,000 clones, just under 95% of them seen just once. The approximately 130-subject validation cohort, separate from the approximately 640-subject first cohort, included the donors. Sequenced: PBMCs. The clonotype was recovered from a man younger than 30 in good health and CMV-seronegative. The chain joins TRBV7-2 to TRBJ2-5; a possible D gene is TRBD1 (6 bases). The CDR3 loop reads CASSLGRGKETQYF. CDR3 DNA sequence: TGTGCCAGCAGCTTAGGAAGGGGGAAAGAGACCCAGTACTTC.